The 10 T cell receptor beta chains in this list originate from one sample, sequenced in a study of B cell selection in AIRE deficiency. Sorting defined conventional CD4 T cells as CD4+CD127+. Sequencing was performed with immunoSEQ multiplex PCR; in TCRdb, only in-frame clones are kept and a portion is missing. The table has about 23,000 clones, roughly 98% seen once. The sample was conventional CD4+ T cells sorted from PBMCs. Receptors originate from a human donor with AIRE deficiency.

The rearrangement joins TRBV7-9 to TRBJ2-1, with D perhaps matching TRBD2 (5 bases). Trimming removed 5 bases from V and 4 bases from J, with 21 bases in between. From germline, CDR1 is SEHNR and CDR2 FQNEAQ (reference sequence). The CDR3 is 17 amino acids. DNA for the CDR3: TGTGCCAGCAGCCCGAAGGCCGGACTCCCAACATACAATGAGCAGTTCTTC. As protein: CASSPKAGLPTYNEQFF.

The sample holds one count of this clone. The chain has TRBV7-2 and TRBJ2-5; 10 bases line up with TRBD2. The J call may be incorrect, as the DNA end agrees better with TRBJ2-7. The germline V gene has CDR1 SGHTA and CDR2 FQGNSA. The CDR3 runs 18 residues. In DNA form, the CDR3 reads TGTGCCAGCAGCCAGTCACCCGAGGTACTAGCGGGATTCGGCGAGCAGTACTTC. This codes for CASSQSPEVLAGFGEQYF.

In DNA, the CDR3 is TGCGCCAGCAGCCAAGATCCCGGGGGCCGGCCTGAAGCTTTCTTT. Protein product: CASSQDPGGRPEAFF. This chain links TRBV4-1 with TRBJ1-1; D might be TRBD1 (6 bases). V shed 0 bases and J shed 6 bases, with 14 bases lying between them. The CDR3 spans 15 residues. Germline CDR1 MGHRA, CDR2 YSYEKL.

The rearrangement joins TRBV7-3 to TRBJ2-7; possibly TRBD1 for D (6 bases). Deletions cut 0 bases from V and 2 bases from J, with 14 bases between. Germline loops: CDR1 SGHTA, CDR2 FQGTGA. The CDR3 totals 16 residues. CDR3 region: CASSLTGQGIPYEQYF. CDR3 DNA sequence: TGTGCCAGCAGCTTAACGGGGCAGGGGATCCCCTACGAGCAGTACTTC.

The chain employs TRBV9 and TRBJ2-2; 13 nucleotides agree with TRBD2. J lost 5 bases, V lost 3 bases, and 10 bases had no gene match. Germline CDR1 SGDLS, CDR2 YYNGEE. CDR3 length equals 18 residues. CDR3 in amino acids: CASSAGLAGASRTGELFF. The CDR3 region has the DNA TGTGCCAGCAGCGCCGGACTAGCGGGAGCGAGTCGTACCGGGGAGCTGTTTTTT.

The chain has TRBV5-8 and TRBJ2-1; TRBD1 matches 8 bases. The germline CDR1 and CDR2 sequences are SGHTS and YDEGEE. This CDR3 has 14 residues. J lost 10 bases, V lost 4 bases, and 10 bases had no gene match. The CDR3 here is CASSRVQGAWEQFF. The CDR3 coding sequence is TGTGCCAGCAGCCGAGTCCAGGGGGCATGGGAGCAGTTCTTC.

This sequence joins TRBV6-5 and TRBJ2-1; 14 positions match TRBD2. Germline CDR1 is MNHEY and CDR2 is SVGAGI. Unmatched junction bases numbered 6, after V lost 1 base and J lost 10 bases. This CDR3 is built from 16 residues. In DNA form, the CDR3 reads TGTGCCAGCAGTTACTTCCGACTAGCGGGAGGGAGAGAGCAGTTCTTC. Translated: CASSYFRLAGGREQFF.

V and J are TRBV5-1 and TRBJ1-2, with D perhaps matching TRBD1 (6 bases). Trimming removed 4 bases at V and 4 bases at J, with 17 bases between. The CDR3 has 15 residues. Germline loops: CDR1 SGHRS, CDR2 YFSETQ. The CDR3 DNA is TGCGCCAGCAGCCCGCGACAGGAAGGGATCTATGGCTACACCTTC. Translating it yields CASSPRQEGIYGYTF. Based on the CDR3 plus reference TRBV5-1 and TRBJ1-2, the full variable domain is KAGVTQTPRYLIKTRGQQVTLSCSPISGHRSVSWYQQTPGQGLQFLFEYFSETQRNKGNFPGRFSGRQFSNSRSEMNVSTLELGDSALYLCASSPRQEGIYGYTFGSGTRLTVV.

This clone has only a few counts. The chain combines TRBV18 with TRBJ1-1; D gene ambiguous. Per the germline V gene, CDR1 is KGHSH and CDR2 is LQKENI. This CDR3 region has 13 residues. The V gene lost 0 bases and the J gene lost 5 bases, with 7 bases spanning the gap. CDR3 nucleotides: TGTGCCAGCTCACCACCGAGTAAGACTGAAGCTTTCTTT. Encoded protein: CASSPPSKTEAFF.

Comment on this clone: In the same sample, other DNA sequences code for this CDR3. In nucleotides, the CDR3 is TGCGCCAGCAGTGATACTGGTCTAGCAGGAGCGTACGAGCAGTACTTC. Its translation is CASSDTGLAGAYEQYF. The chain recombines TRBV10-2 with TRBJ2-7; D may be TRBD2 (5 bases). V lost 3 bases and J 4 bases, leaving 19 bases between the germline ends. CDR1 is WSHSY and CDR2 is SAAADI in the germline V gene. The length of the CDR3 is 16 residues.